These 13 T cell receptor beta chains were sequenced from one sample in a study of cytomegalovirus exposure and HLA in healthy donors. The study ran its PCR with 60 Vbeta and 13 Jbeta primers. Produced via immunoSEQ multiplex PCR; TCRdb's table is partial and in-frame only. The sample carries 150,000 to 200,000 clones, under 80% recorded once. The sample taken for sequencing was PBMCs. These receptors all come from a female donor in good health and CMV-seronegative.

The chain links TRBV18 to TRBJ2-7, with D maybe TRBD2 (6 bases). Germline V gene data show CDR1 as KGHSH and CDR2 as LQKENI. The CDR3 is 15 residues long. V was clipped by 5 bases and J by 0 bases, with 14 bases between them. CDR3 sequence reads: CASSSSAGYSYEQYF. Here the CDR3 DNA reads TGTGCCAGCTCATCGTCTGCGGGATACTCCTACGAGCAGTACTTC.

This chain connects TRBV2 to TRBJ2-5; D gene uncertain. The CDR3 has 12 residues. CDR1 and CDR2 (germline): SNHLY, FYNNEI. Trimming stripped 3 bases from V and 0 bases from J, with 2 bases between. Here the CDR3 reads CASSDYQETQYF. The CDR3, as DNA: TGTGCCAGCAGTGACTACCAAGAGACCCAGTACTTC. The full variable domain, completed using reference TRBV2 and TRBJ2-5, is EPEVTQTPSHQVTQMGQEVILRCVPISNHLYFYWYRQILGQKVEFLVSFYNNEISEKSEIFDDQFSVERPDGSNFTLKIRSTKLEDSAMYFCASSDYQETQYFGPGTRLLVL.

This chain links TRBV9 with TRBJ1-1, with D possibly TRBD1 on 5 matching bases. The CDR3 spans 16 residues. CDR1 and CDR2 (germline): SGDLS, YYNGEE. Trimming removed 0 bases at V and 4 bases at J, with 16 bases between. The CDR3: CASSVGVLVGGTEAFF. As DNA, the CDR3 is TGTGCCAGCAGCGTAGGAGTGTTAGTGGGGGGCACTGAAGCTTTCTTT.

This chain links TRBV6-1 with TRBJ2-1, with 9 bases matching TRBD2. The V gene end was trimmed by 1 base and the J gene end by 2 bases; junction bases not matched to a gene: 12. The CDR3 sequence is 19 residues long. The germline V gene encodes CDR1 MNHNS and CDR2 SASEGT. CDR3 DNA sequence: TGTGCCAGCAGTGAAGACGGGGTAGCGGGAGCACCACCCTACAATGAGCAGTTCTTC. Amino acid sequence: CASSEDGVAGAPPYNEQFF.

The chain employs TRBV29-1 and TRBJ2-2; 9 bases map to TRBD1. The junction had 8 bases not matched to a gene; V was cut back by 2 bases and J by 7 bases. The CDR3 has 15 amino acids. Germline V gives CDR1 SQVTM, CDR2 ANQGSEA. CDR3 in DNA: TGCAGCGTTGAAAGAGAGGGACAGGGTATCGGGGAGCTGTTTTTT. Translating gives CSVEREGQGIGELFF.

The chain recombines TRBV11-2 with TRBJ1-1, with 8 bases aligning to TRBD1. V trimming: 5 bases; J trimming: 0 bases; junction bases outside the gene matches: 8. The CDR3 has 16 amino acids. The V gene's germline CDR1 is SGHAT and CDR2 FQNNGV. The CDR3: CASSPRTGTVNTEAFF. The CDR3 coding sequence is TGTGCCAGCAGCCCTAGGACAGGGACAGTGAACACTGAAGCTTTCTTT.

The chain joins TRBV11-2 to TRBJ2-5, with TRBD2 matching over 9 bases. Germline V gene sequence: CDR1 SGHAT, CDR2 FQNNGV. CDR3 length: 14 residues. After removal of 4 bases from V and 7 bases from J, the junction contained 7 bases not matched to a gene. CDR3 amino acids: CASSSEAGGGTQYF. As DNA, the CDR3 is TGTGCCAGCAGCTCCGAAGCGGGAGGAGGGACCCAGTACTTC.

This clone was counted only a few times. This chain connects TRBV7-2 to TRBJ2-3, with D possibly TRBD1 on 5 matching bases. V was clipped by 3 bases and J by 0 bases, with 13 bases between them. Germline CDR1 reads SGHTA; CDR2 reads FQGNSA. This CDR3 comprises 16 residues. The CDR3 DNA reads as TGTGCCAGCAGCTTGGCTCCGGACATTAGCACAGATACGCAGTATTTT. This sequence encodes CASSLAPDISTDTQYF.

The chain combines TRBV7-2 with TRBJ2-5; D is unresolved. The CDR3 has 12 amino acids. Germline V lookup: CDR1 SGHTA, CDR2 FQGNSA. V was pared by 5 bases and J by 5 bases, with 9 bases between. The CDR3 sequence: CASSPMQETQYF. The CDR3 nucleotides read TGTGCCAGCAGCCCCATGCAGGAGACCCAGTACTTC.

This clone was picked up a small number of times. The rearrangement links TRBV5-6 to TRBJ2-1, with TRBD2 matching over 14 bases. With 4 bases clipped from V and 8 bases from J, the junction kept 8 bases outside the gene matches. The germline V gene has CDR1 SGHDT and CDR2 YYEEEE. This CDR3 comprises 16 residues. CDR3: CASSGTGLAGEDEQFF. For the CDR3, the DNA is TGTGCCAGCAGCGGGACGGGACTAGCGGGAGAGGATGAGCAGTTCTTC.

The rearrangement joins TRBV9 to TRBJ2-1; 9 positions match TRBD2. Germline-derived CDR1 and CDR2 are SGDLS and YYNGEE. With 2 bases clipped from V and 6 bases from J, the junction kept 6 bases outside the gene matches. The length of the CDR3 is 15 residues. The CDR3 region is CASSVPGLAFNEQFF. CDR3 bases: TGTGCCAGCAGCGTTCCGGGACTAGCTTTCAATGAGCAGTTCTTC. Full variable domain (missing parts from reference TRBV9 and TRBJ2-1): DSGVTQTPKHLITATGQRVTLRCSPRSGDLSVYWYQQSLDQGLQFLIQYYNGEERAKGNILERFSAQQFPDLHSELNLSSLELGDSALYFCASSVPGLAFNEQFFGPGTRLTVL.

This clone was picked up one time. V is TRBV30 and J is TRBJ2-5; 7 bases agree with TRBD2. The CDR3 has 11 residues. CDR1 is GTSNPN and CDR2 is SVGIG in the germline V gene (reference sequence). V shed 3 bases, J shed 14 bases, and the junction held 9 bases outside the gene matches. As DNA, the CDR3 is TGTGCCTGGAGCACCGGGACTACTAGTTACTTC. Translation gives CAWSTGTTSYF.

This clone was detected a few times. This sequence joins TRBV7-3 and TRBJ2-2; D possibly corresponds to TRBD2 (6 bases). The CDR3 covers 14 residues. Germline lookup yields CDR1 SGHTA and CDR2 FQGTGA. V gave up 6 bases and J gave up 5 bases, with 13 bases separating them. The CDR3 sequence: CASSWDSTTGELFF. CDR3 in DNA: TGTGCCAGCAGTTGGGACTCGACAACCGGGGAGCTGTTTTTT.